The 17 T cell receptor beta chains in this list originate from one sample, sequenced in a study of OX40 agonist ivuxolimab in advanced cancers. The assay was immunoSEQ multiplex PCR, and TCRdb's table has in-frame clones only and misses some. This repertoire shows tens of thousands of clones, roughly nine tenths found once; its top ten account for over 3.5%. Sequenced material: CD4+ or CD8+ T cells sorted from blood, taken in a trial of the OX40 agonist ivuxolimab. The receptors were gathered from an adult with an advanced solid tumor such as melanoma, head and neck, liver or kidney cancer.

The chain has TRBV6-5 and TRBJ1-1, with D unresolved. The CDR3 extends over 12 amino acids. V was shortened by 2 bases and J by 2 bases, with 3 bases between the two germline ends. Germline CDR1 MNHEY, CDR2 SVGAGI. CDR3 in DNA: TGTGCCAGCAGTTACGATAACACTGAAGCTTTCTTT. It translates to CASSYDNTEAFF.

This chain uses TRBV27 with TRBJ1-5; D gene unclear. This CDR3 has 15 amino acids. Between the trimmed V and J ends, which lost 0 bases and 2 bases, there was a span of 8 bases. Germline V CDR1 and CDR2: MNHEY, SMNVEV (reference sequence). CDR3 sequence reads: CASSLSGGGNQPQHF. CDR3 sequence (DNA): TGTGCCAGCAGTTTATCCGGCGGTGGCAATCAGCCCCAGCATTTT.

This chain links TRBV9 with TRBJ2-7, with D perhaps matching TRBD1 or TRBD2 (5 bases each). The CDR3 has 13 amino acids. The germline gives CDR1 SGDLS, CDR2 YYNGEE. Trimming removed 4 bases at V and 5 bases at J, with 13 bases between. DNA of the CDR3: TGTGCCAGCAGCATGGGACGGACTGACGAGCAGTACTTC. Translated: CASSMGRTDEQYF.

This chain links TRBV6-5 with TRBJ2-1; TRBD1 agrees at 7 bases. The J segment lost 7 bases and the V segment lost 6 bases, leaving 12 bases of the junction unmatched. Germline CDR1 reads MNHEY; CDR2 reads SVGAGI. The CDR3 sequence is 15 residues long. The CDR3 sequence: CASRGGTASWNEQFF. CDR3 in DNA: TGTGCCAGCAGAGGTGGGACAGCATCGTGGAATGAGCAGTTCTTC.

The chain recombines TRBV11-2 with TRBJ2-2; D remains ambiguous. V was clipped by 1 base and J by 0 bases, with 6 bases between them. Germline assignment: CDR1 SGHAT and CDR2 FQNNGV. The CDR3 has 15 residues. The CDR3 loop reads CASSLVRANTGELFF. CDR3 nucleotide sequence: TGTGCCAGCAGCTTAGTTAGGGCGAACACCGGGGAGCTGTTTTTT.

V usage is TRBV4-1 and J usage is TRBJ2-3; D remains unclear. Germline-derived CDR1 and CDR2 are MGHRA and YSYEKL. Deletions cut 1 base from V and 7 bases from J, with 9 bases between. This CDR3 is 13 amino acids long. CDR3 DNA sequence: TGCGCCAGCAGCCAAGTTATAGGTTATACGCAGTATTTT. It yields the protein CASSQVIGYTQYF.

This chain connects TRBV27 to TRBJ2-2; perhaps TRBD2 as D (7 bases). Germline loops: CDR1 MNHEY, CDR2 SMNVEV (reference sequence). V was cut by 4 bases and J by 3 bases, with 15 bases left in between. The CDR3 totals 16 residues. As DNA, the CDR3 is TGTGCCAGCAGTTGGAGGGGGGGCCCTCACACCGGGGAGCTGTTTTTT. This sequence encodes CASSWRGGPHTGELFF.

The chain employs TRBV6-6 and TRBJ2-3; tentatively, D is TRBD2 (6 bases). CDR3 length equals 16 residues. Germline assignment: CDR1 MNHNY and CDR2 SVGAGI (reference sequence). V lost 5 bases, J lost 0 bases, and 15 bases lay in between. The CDR3 is CASSQRASGSTDTQYF. The CDR3 bases are TGTGCCAGCAGTCAACGGGCGAGCGGGAGCACAGATACGCAGTATTTT.

The genes are TRBV6-6 and TRBJ2-7; either TRBD1 or TRBD2 may supply D (7 bases each). The CDR3 is made up of 15 amino acids. Germline V gives CDR1 MNHNY, CDR2 SVGAGI (reference sequence). Trimming took 2 bases from V and 0 from J, leaving 11 bases between them. In nucleotides, the CDR3 is TGTGCCAGCAGTTACAGCGGGGACAGCTCCTACGAGCAGTACTTC. It is translated as CASSYSGDSSYEQYF.

The chain has TRBV7-9 and TRBJ2-7; the match to TRBD2 covers 10 bases. From germline, CDR1 is SEHNR and CDR2 FQNEAQ (reference sequence). J was trimmed by 1 base and V by 4 bases; bases with no gene match: 10. The CDR3 is 17 residues long. In nucleotides, the CDR3 is TGTGCCAGCAGCTCCAGTCCACTAGCGGGACTATCCTACGAGCAGTACTTC. As protein: CASSSSPLAGLSYEQYF. The full variable domain, with the rest looked up from reference TRBV7-9 and TRBJ2-7, is DTGVSQNPRHKITKRGQNVTFRCDPISEHNRLYWYRQTLGQGPEFLTYFQNEAQLEKSRLLSDRFSAERPKGSFSTLEIQRTEQGDSAMYLCASSSSPLAGLSYEQYFGPGTRLTVT.

Worth noting for this clone: This same CDR3 is encoded by further DNA sequences in the sample. CDR3 in DNA: TGTGCCAGCAGCGCTAGCGGTACGTCCTACAATGAGCAGTTCTTC. Encoded protein: CASSASGTSYNEQFF. The J gene is TRBJ2-1, the V gene TRBV9; 7 nucleotides match TRBD2. V shed 3 bases and J 1 base; nucleotides not matched to a gene: 4. The CDR3 extends over 15 amino acids. Germline loops: CDR1 SGDLS, CDR2 YYNGEE.

This clone was seen a single time. The V gene is TRBV2, the J gene TRBJ2-1; TRBD1 aligns across 10 bases. J was trimmed by 7 bases and V by 0 bases; bases with no gene match: 9. CDR3 size: 17 residues. CDR1 is SNHLY, CDR2 FYNNEI, per germline. Written as DNA, the CDR3 is TGTGCCAGCAGTGAAGCTGGACAGGGGGTAGGATGGAATGAGCAGTTCTTC. This gives the protein CASSEAGQGVGWNEQFF.

The rearrangement uses TRBV6-5 and TRBJ2-7; D is undetermined. V was pared by 10 bases and J by 6 bases, with 19 bases between. CDR1 and CDR2 (germline): MNHEY, SVGAGI. The CDR3 has 13 residues. Here the CDR3 DNA reads TGTGCCACCCGCTTGGGGTCGTTTGGCGAGCAGTACTTC. It yields the protein CATRLGSFGEQYF.

This chain connects TRBV4-1 to TRBJ1-2; D remains unclear. Germline loops: CDR1 MGHRA, CDR2 YSYEKL. Trimming removed 4 bases from V and 4 bases from J, with 16 bases in between. CDR3 length: 15 amino acids. The CDR3 DNA reads TGCGCCAGCAGCCCTTCTTCGGGGTCCTCCTATGGCTACACCTTC. The encoded protein is CASSPSSGSSYGYTF.

The chain uses TRBV5-8 and TRBJ2-7, with D maybe TRBD1 (5 bases). Trimming left V 2 bases short and J 3 bases short, with 12 bases between. This CDR3 has 14 amino acids. Germline V lookup: CDR1 SGHTS, CDR2 YDEGEE. CDR3: CASSFTGGGYEQYF. DNA for the CDR3: TGTGCCAGCAGCTTCACAGGTGGTGGCTACGAGCAGTACTTC.

The chain combines TRBV13 with TRBJ1-2; no definite D call. Per germline, CDR1 PRHDT and CDR2 FYEKMQ (reference sequence). This CDR3 is 17 amino acids long. With 4 bases removed from V and 5 bases from J, the gap between germline ends came to 23 bases. CDR3 residues: CASSWRLGRVIHYGYTF. CDR3 DNA sequence: TGTGCCAGCAGCTGGAGGTTGGGGAGGGTTATTCATTATGGCTACACCTTC.

As for this clone: Compared with germline, one end of the junction differs, possibly owing to a read error. This chain links TRBV7-9 with TRBJ2-3; the match to TRBD2 covers 11 bases. The V gene's germline CDR1 is SEHNR and CDR2 FQNEAQ (reference sequence). CDR3 length: 15 amino acids. CDR3 region: CASSVAGGSTDTQYF. The DNA for the CDR3 is TGTGCCAGCAGCGTAGCGGGGGGGAGCACAGATACGCAGTATTTT.